Listed below are T cell receptor beta chains from one sample, sequenced in a study of T cells in Graves' hyperthyroidism and ophthalmopathy. From the multiplex PCR reads, TCRdb called clonotypes with MiXCR, one entry per CDR3 protein. Of 600,000 to 700,000 distinct CDR3 sequences listed, 45% were seen once; the top ten hold less than 8.5%. Specimen: peripheral blood or thyroid tissue (not recorded which). The receptor source for this set is an adult man with Graves' disease, either hyperthyroidism or ophthalmopathy (not recorded which). CDR3s include the opening cysteine and the closing phenylalanine or tryptophan. Each record gives: V gene, J gene, clone size, D gene, CDR3 DNA, CDR3 protein. D genes are given only for firm matches. The size of a clone is reported for some rows only, either as once, few or many, or as a class for expanded clones.

TRBV7-9	TRBJ2-6	.	.	TGTGCCAGCAGCTTAGTAAGTGGGCGAACTGAAGCTTTC	CASSLVSGRTEAF
TRBV10-3	TRBJ1-1	many	.	TGTGCCATCCATGGGGGCAACACTGAAGCTTTCTTT	CAIHGGNTEAFF
TRBV29-1	TRBJ1-5	many	.	TGCAGCGTTGTGGCAGGGTATAGTCAGCCCCAGCATTTT	CSVVAGYSQPQHF
TRBV10-3	TRBJ2-7	many	TRBD1	TGTGCCATCAGTGAGGGGACAGGCCTCTACGAGCAGTACTTC	CAISEGTGLYEQYF
TRBV10-3	TRBJ1-6	.	TRBD1	TGTGCCATCAGTCGGACAGGGTTTAATTCACCCCTCCACTTT	CAISRTGFNSPLHF
TRBV6-6	TRBJ1-6	many	.	TGTGCCAGCAGTCGCACCGGGACATGGAATTCACCCCTCCACTTT	CASSRTGTWNSPLHF
TRBV25-1	TRBJ2-7	.	.	TGTGCCAGCAGTGTTACGGGGCCCTACGAGCAGTACTTC	CASSVTGPYEQYF
TRBV2	TRBJ1-1	.	TRBD1	TGTGCCAGCACCGGCTTCCGGGACAGGGGCTCGAACACTGAAGCTTTCTTT	CASTGFRDRGSNTEAFF
TRBV7-9	TRBJ2-7	many	TRBD1	TGTGCCAGCAGCTACAGGGGTTACGAGCAGTACTTC	CASSYRGYEQYF
TRBV10-3	TRBJ1-2	.	TRBD1	TGTGCCATCAGTGAGGGAGGGACAGGGACCTATGGCTACACCTTC	CAISEGGTGTYGYTF
TRBV20-1	TRBJ2-7	.	TRBD1	TGCAGTGCCTTGGGACAGGGGGCGGCTTACGAGCAGTACTTC	CSALGQGAAYEQYF
TRBV7-8	TRBJ2-7	once	TRBD1	TGTGCCAGCAGCCGATCCAGGGACAGGGGGCCTTCCTACGAGCAGTACTTC	CASSRSRDRGPSYEQYF
TRBV9	TRBJ2-7	many	.	TGTGCCAGCAGCGTAGGGACAGCCGGTGAGCAGTACTTC	CASSVGTAGEQYF
TRBV29-1	TRBJ2-7	.	TRBD2	TGCAGCTCCACGGGAGGGTCTTACGAGCAGTACTTC	CSSTGGSYEQYF
TRBV7-2	TRBJ1-1	few	.	TGTGCCAGCAGCCAGGACGCCAAAACAGCTTTCTTT	CASSQDAKTAFF
TRBV7-2	TRBJ2-7	.	.	TGTGCCAGCAGTGAAGATGCAGGGGAAGCACGCGAGCAGTACTTC	CASSEDAGEAREQYF
TRBV5-1	TRBJ1-1	.	TRBD1	TGCGCCAGCAGCCGGACAGGGATTAACACTGAAGCTTTCTTT	CASSRTGINTEAFF
TRBV29-1	TRBJ1-4	many	.	TGCAGCGTTAGAGGGGGAAGTCGGACTAATGAAAAACTGTTTTTT	CSVRGGSRTNEKLFF
TRBV7-6	TRBJ1-2	.	TRBD1	TGTGCCAGCAGCCAGGACAGGGGTAACTATGGCTTC	CASSQDRGNYGF
TRBV7-9	TRBJ2-7	.	TRBD1	TGTGCCAGCAGCTCCACGGGACAGGGCTTCTACGAGCAGTACTTC	CASSSTGQGFYEQYF
TRBV25-1	TRBJ1-2	.	.	TGTGCCTACGGCCCTCACGGAGCGGGCTATGGCTACACCTTC	CAYGPHGAGYGYTF
TRBV11-2	TRBJ1-6	.	.	TGTGCCAGCCGGTCATGGCGCCTTAGTAATTCACCCCTCCACTTT	CASRSWRLSNSPLHF
TRBV9	TRBJ1-6	few	.	TGTGCCAGCAGCTCATCTCGGGGGGGCGCCGGGTCAGACAATTCACCCCTCCACTTT	CASSSSRGGAGSDNSPLHF
TRBV2	TRBJ1-6	once	TRBD1	TGTGCCAGCAGAGCGGACAGGAGCAATTCACCCCTCCACTTT	CASRADRSNSPLHF
TRBV7-9	TRBJ2-2	.	.	TGTGCCAGCAGCCCGGACCTCTCGAACACCGGGGAGCTGTTTTTT	CASSPDLSNTGELFF
TRBV2	TRBJ2-5	.	TRBD1	TGTGCCAGCAGTCCAAGGACAGGGGGCGGGCAGCAAGAGACCCAGTACTTC	CASSPRTGGGQQETQYF
TRBV7-9	TRBJ1-4	.	.	TGTGCCAGCAGCTTAGAATGGGGACAAAATGAAAAACTGTTTTTT	CASSLEWGQNEKLFF
TRBV7-2	TRBJ1-2	.	TRBD1	TGTGCCAGCAGCTTAAGGACAGGGGGCCGTGGCTACACCTTC	CASSLRTGGRGYTF
TRBV29-1	TRBJ1-3	.	.	TGCAGCGTAGGATTCGGCTCTGGAAACACCATATATTTT	CSVGFGSGNTIYF
TRBV29-1	TRBJ1-4	.	.	TGCAGCGTTTGGATCGCGGGTAATGAAAAACTGTTTTTT	CSVWIAGNEKLFF
TRBV10-3	TRBJ1-6	many	.	TGTGCCATCAGTGAGTCCACACAGCAGAATTCACCCCTCCACTTT	CAISESTQQNSPLHF
TRBV20-1	TRBJ1-6	.	TRBD1	TGCAGTGCTAGAGCGACAGGGGGAGGTAGTAATTCACCCCTCCACTTT	CSARATGGGSNSPLHF
TRBV7-6	TRBJ1-4	few	.	TGTGCCAGCAGCTTATGGGCCGAGGGAAATGAAAAACTGTTTTTT	CASSLWAEGNEKLFF
TRBV10-2	TRBJ1-5	many	TRBD1	TGCGCCAGCAGTCATAACAGGGGTCAGCCCCAGCATTTT	CASSHNRGQPQHF
TRBV2	TRBJ1-5	.	TRBD1	TGTGCCAGCTCCGGGGGGCTAGGGACAGGGAGAAATCAGCCCCAGCATTTT	CASSGGLGTGRNQPQHF
TRBV10-3	TRBJ2-7	.	.	TGTGCCAGCAGTTGGGCCGGGACTGCAGCTGAGCAGTACTTC	CASSWAGTAAEQYF
TRBV29-1	TRBJ1-6	.	.	TGCAGCGTCCGGGGCATTGGTTCACCCCTCCACTTT	CSVRGIGSPLHF
TRBV20-1	TRBJ1-2	.	.	TGCAGTGCTAGAGATCAGAATAACTATGGCTACACCTTC	CSARDQNNYGYTF
TRBV11-2	TRBJ1-1	.	.	TGTGCCAGCAGCTTTAACCTCAGGGTGGGGACTGAAGCTTTCTTT	CASSFNLRVGTEAFF
TRBV25-1	TRBJ1-6	once	.	TGTGCCAGCAGTGAATCTGGACAGAATTCACCCCTCCACTTT	CASSESGQNSPLHF
TRBV7-2	TRBJ1-2	.	.	TGTGCCAGCAGCCAAGTAACCAGGGTTACCACCTCCTATGGCTACACCTTC	CASSQVTRVTTSYGYTF
TRBV7-9	TRBJ2-5	few	TRBD1	TGTGCCAGCAGCTGGCCGGGGACAGCGGAGACCCAGTACTTC	CASSWPGTAETQYF
TRBV20-1	TRBJ2-7	few	.	TGCAGTGCTAGTGTTCGGGGGTTGATCTCCTACGAGCAGTACTTC	CSASVRGLISYEQYF
TRBV19	TRBJ2-5	.	.	TGTGCCAGTAGTATAGATCTGGAAGGCAGCCAAGAGACCCAGTACTTC	CASSIDLEGSQETQYF
TRBV20-1	TRBJ1-2	.	TRBD1	TGCAGTGCACAGACAGGGGGCTACACCTTC	CSAQTGGYTF